The rows below give T cell receptor beta chains drawn from one sample of a study of cytomegalovirus exposure and HLA in healthy donors. Here immunoSEQ multiplex PCR was the method, and the copy in TCRdb shows in-frame clones only, minus some. The sample lists 150,000 to 200,000 clones, around 84% seen once, with approximately 1.9% in the top ten. Sequencing was done on a sample of PBMCs. These receptors all come from a woman aged 18-29 years in good health and CMV-seronegative. Each CDR3 is given with its conserved first and last residue. D genes are given only for firm matches. Part of the rows lack a size; the others show once, few, many or a class for expanded clones.

v_call: TRBV6-4; clone_size: -; j_call: TRBJ1-2; d_call: TRBD1; cdr3_aa: CASSTDREASGYTF; cdr3_nt: TGTGCCAGCAGTACGGACAGGGAAGCATCCGGCTACACCTTC
v_call: TRBV7-9; clone_size: -; j_call: TRBJ2-5; d_call: TRBD2; cdr3_aa: CASSRGSGRVGQETQYF; cdr3_nt: TGTGCCAGCAGCAGGGGCAGCGGGAGGGTGGGTCAAGAGACCCAGTACTTC
v_call: TRBV4-1; clone_size: few; j_call: TRBJ2-2; d_call: TRBD1; cdr3_aa: CASSPNDRVAGELFF; cdr3_nt: TGCGCCAGCAGCCCCAATGACAGGGTGGCCGGGGAGCTGTTTTTT
v_call: TRBV7-8; clone_size: -; j_call: TRBJ1-5; d_call: -; cdr3_aa: CASRGHPSGSNQPQHF; cdr3_nt: TGTGCCAGCAGGGGACATCCCTCCGGGAGCAATCAGCCCCAGCATTTT
v_call: TRBV2; clone_size: -; j_call: TRBJ2-3; d_call: TRBD1; cdr3_aa: CASRGRTGGSDTQYF; cdr3_nt: TGTGCCAGCAGGGGGCGGACAGGGGGCTCAGATACGCAGTATTTT
v_call: TRBV18; clone_size: few; j_call: TRBJ2-1; d_call: -; cdr3_aa: CASSPRTTYNEQFF; cdr3_nt: TGTGCCAGCTCACCGCGGACTACCTACAATGAGCAGTTCTTC
v_call: TRBV27; clone_size: -; j_call: TRBJ2-3; d_call: TRBD2; cdr3_aa: CASSFKAGGPADTQYF; cdr3_nt: TGTGCCAGCAGCTTTAAAGCGGGGGGGCCGGCAGATACGCAGTATTTT
v_call: TRBV6-5; clone_size: -; j_call: TRBJ2-7; d_call: TRBD1; cdr3_aa: CASSRATGAYEQYF; cdr3_nt: TGTGCCAGCAGCCGTGCTACAGGGGCATACGAGCAGTACTTC
v_call: TRBV5-1; clone_size: -; j_call: TRBJ2-7; d_call: -; cdr3_aa: CASTGPSYEQYF; cdr3_nt: TGCGCCAGCACTGGGCCCTCCTACGAGCAGTACTTC
v_call: TRBV14; clone_size: -; j_call: TRBJ2-2; d_call: -; cdr3_aa: CASSPLGSASTGELFF; cdr3_nt: TGTGCCAGCAGCCCTCTGGGGAGCGCCTCGACCGGGGAGCTGTTTTTT
v_call: TRBV29-1; clone_size: -; j_call: TRBJ2-1; d_call: -; cdr3_aa: CSVWWSLLLF; cdr3_nt: TGCAGCGTTTGGTGGAGCCTGCTACTCTTC
v_call: TRBV7-2; clone_size: -; j_call: TRBJ2-2; d_call: -; cdr3_aa: CASTPTNTGELFF; cdr3_nt: TGTGCCAGCACCCCTACCAACACCGGGGAGCTGTTTTTT
v_call: TRBV6-6; clone_size: -; j_call: TRBJ2-1; d_call: TRBD2; cdr3_aa: CASRSGRAFNEQFF; cdr3_nt: TGTGCCAGCAGAAGCGGGAGGGCCTTCAATGAGCAGTTCTTC
v_call: TRBV28; clone_size: -; j_call: TRBJ2-3; d_call: TRBD2; cdr3_aa: CASTSAGGPTDTQYF; cdr3_nt: TGTGCCAGCACTTCGGCGGGGGGGCCTACAGATACGCAGTATTTT
v_call: TRBV5-1; clone_size: few; j_call: TRBJ1-2; d_call: TRBD1; cdr3_aa: CASSTTGTGVGYTF; cdr3_nt: TGCGCCAGCAGCACGACCGGGACAGGGGTCGGCTACACCTTC
v_call: TRBV11-1; clone_size: -; j_call: TRBJ2-2; d_call: -; cdr3_aa: CASRVAEIYTGELFF; cdr3_nt: TGTGCCAGCAGGGTAGCGGAAATCTACACCGGGGAGCTGTTTTTT
v_call: TRBV9; clone_size: -; j_call: TRBJ1-5; d_call: -; cdr3_aa: CASSPSPISNQPQHF; cdr3_nt: TGTGCCAGCAGCCCTAGCCCCATTAGCAATCAGCCCCAGCATTTT
v_call: TRBV29-1; clone_size: -; j_call: TRBJ1-5; d_call: TRBD1; cdr3_aa: CSVGDSREPQHF; cdr3_nt: TGCAGCGTGGGGGACAGCCGGGAGCCCCAGCATTTT
v_call: TRBV19; clone_size: -; j_call: TRBJ2-7; d_call: -; cdr3_aa: CASSMAGNYEQYF; cdr3_nt: TGTGCCAGTAGTATGGCAGGGAACTACGAGCAGTACTTC
v_call: TRBV2; clone_size: few; j_call: TRBJ1-1; d_call: TRBD1; cdr3_aa: CASSKGTGGTEAFF; cdr3_nt: TGTGCCAGTAGTAAGGGGACAGGGGGCACTGAAGCTTTCTTT
v_call: TRBV6-1; clone_size: -; j_call: TRBJ1-1; d_call: -; cdr3_aa: CASSTHMNTEAFF; cdr3_nt: TGTGCCAGCAGTACACACATGAACACTGAAGCTTTCTTT
v_call: TRBV5-1; clone_size: -; j_call: TRBJ2-3; d_call: TRBD2; cdr3_aa: CASSIGTSGNTDTQYF; cdr3_nt: TGCGCCAGCAGCATAGGGACTAGCGGTAACACAGATACGCAGTATTTT
v_call: TRBV7-2; clone_size: -; j_call: TRBJ1-2; d_call: -; cdr3_aa: CASSLGAGRDYGYTF; cdr3_nt: TGTGCCAGCAGCTTAGGAGCAGGGAGGGACTATGGCTACACCTTC
v_call: TRBV11-1; clone_size: once; j_call: TRBJ2-7; d_call: -; cdr3_aa: CASSLASPSYEQYF; cdr3_nt: TGTGCCAGCAGCCTCGCGAGCCCTTCCTACGAGCAGTACTTC
v_call: TRBV7-2; clone_size: once; j_call: TRBJ2-7; d_call: TRBD2; cdr3_aa: CASSLQGLAGGEQYF; cdr3_nt: TGTGCCAGCAGCTTGCAGGGACTAGCGGGAGGGGAGCAGTACTTC
v_call: TRBV7-9; clone_size: once; j_call: TRBJ1-1; d_call: -; cdr3_aa: CASSSRVNTEAFF; cdr3_nt: TGTGCCAGCAGCTCGAGGGTGAACACTGAAGCTTTCTTT
v_call: TRBV6-1; clone_size: -; j_call: TRBJ1-4; d_call: -; cdr3_aa: CASRPGWSGEKLFF; cdr3_nt: TGTGCCAGCAGGCCGGGGTGGTCGGGTGAAAAACTGTTTTTT
v_call: TRBV7-9; clone_size: -; j_call: TRBJ2-5; d_call: TRBD1; cdr3_aa: CSSSLRQGEETQYF; cdr3_nt: TGTTCCAGCAGCTTGAGACAGGGGGAAGAGACCCAGTACTTC